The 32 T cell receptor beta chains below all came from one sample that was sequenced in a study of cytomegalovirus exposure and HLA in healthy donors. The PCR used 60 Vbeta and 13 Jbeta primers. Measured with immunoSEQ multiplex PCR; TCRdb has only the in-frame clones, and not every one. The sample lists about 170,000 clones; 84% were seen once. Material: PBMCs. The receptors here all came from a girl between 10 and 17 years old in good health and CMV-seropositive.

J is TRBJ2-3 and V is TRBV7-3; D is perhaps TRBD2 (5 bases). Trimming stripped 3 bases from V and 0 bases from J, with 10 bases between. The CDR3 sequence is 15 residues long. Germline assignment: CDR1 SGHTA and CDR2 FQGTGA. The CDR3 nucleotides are TGTGCCAGCAGCTTGGACTTACCTAGCACAGATACGCAGTATTTT. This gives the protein CASSLDLPSTDTQYF.

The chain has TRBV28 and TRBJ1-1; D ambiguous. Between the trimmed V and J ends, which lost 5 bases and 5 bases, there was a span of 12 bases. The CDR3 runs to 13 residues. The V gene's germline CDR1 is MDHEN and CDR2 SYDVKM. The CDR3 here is CASSLIVKTEAFF. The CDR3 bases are TGTGCCAGCAGTCTGATAGTAAAAACTGAAGCTTTCTTT.

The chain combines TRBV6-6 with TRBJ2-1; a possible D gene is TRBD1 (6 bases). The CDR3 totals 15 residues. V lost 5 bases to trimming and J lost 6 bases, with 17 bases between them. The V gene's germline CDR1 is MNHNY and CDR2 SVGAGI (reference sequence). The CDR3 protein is CASSTFIDRTNEQFF. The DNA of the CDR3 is TGTGCCAGCAGTACTTTCATAGACAGGACCAATGAGCAGTTCTTC.

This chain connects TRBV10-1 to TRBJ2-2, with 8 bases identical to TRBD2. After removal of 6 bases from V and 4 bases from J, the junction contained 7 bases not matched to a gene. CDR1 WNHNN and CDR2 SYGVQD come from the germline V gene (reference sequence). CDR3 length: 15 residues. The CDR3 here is CASSPGGAGTGELFF. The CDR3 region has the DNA TGCGCCAGCAGCCCCGGGGGGGCCGGCACCGGGGAGCTGTTTTTT.

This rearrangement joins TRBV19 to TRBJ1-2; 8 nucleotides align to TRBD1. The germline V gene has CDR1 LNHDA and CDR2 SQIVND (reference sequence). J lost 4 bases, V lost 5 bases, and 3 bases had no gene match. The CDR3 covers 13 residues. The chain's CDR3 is CASSLGQVYGYTF. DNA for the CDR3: TGTGCCAGTAGTTTGGGACAGGTCTATGGCTACACCTTC.

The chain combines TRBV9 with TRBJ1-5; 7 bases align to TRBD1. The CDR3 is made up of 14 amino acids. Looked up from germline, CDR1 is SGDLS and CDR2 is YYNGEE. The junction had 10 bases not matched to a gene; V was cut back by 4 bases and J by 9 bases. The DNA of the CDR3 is TGTGCCAGCAGCCCCCGACAGGGTCTGGGGCCCCAGCATTTT. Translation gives CASSPRQGLGPQHF.

CDR3 bases: TGTGCCACAGCGGGGGCTGAAGCTTTCTTT. It yields the protein CATAGAEAFF. This chain links TRBV2 with TRBJ1-1; tentative D call: TRBD1 (5 bases). Germline assignment: CDR1 SNHLY and CDR2 FYNNEI. The CDR3 spans 10 residues. The ends were cut back, 10 bases at V and 6 bases at J, with 9 bases in the middle.

The CDR3 spells CASGGRGGLIHEQFF. The CDR3 DNA reads TGTGCCAGCGGCGGGCGGGGGGGCTTAATCCATGAGCAGTTCTTC. V gene TRBV5-6 combines with J gene TRBJ2-1; TRBD2 matches 9 bases. The CDR3 extends over 15 amino acids. Germline trimming cut 7 bases from V and 8 bases from J; bases unmatched to any gene: 13. CDR1 SGHDT and CDR2 YYEEEE come from the germline V gene.

The CDR3 coding sequence is TGTGCCAGCAGCTTAGTTGTGGGGAGCTCCTACGAGCAGTACTTC. Its translation is CASSLVVGSSYEQYF. The V call is TRBV7-8, the J call TRBJ2-7; perhaps TRBD2 as D (5 bases). The CDR3 sequence is 15 residues long. Deletions cut 1 base from V and 0 bases from J, with 10 bases between. Germline values: CDR1 SGHVS, CDR2 FQNEAQ.

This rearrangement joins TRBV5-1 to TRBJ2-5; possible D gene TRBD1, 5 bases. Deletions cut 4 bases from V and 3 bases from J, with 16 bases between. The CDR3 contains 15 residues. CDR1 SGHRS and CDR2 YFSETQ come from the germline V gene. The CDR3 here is CASSPRTRGKETQYF. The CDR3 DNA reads TGCGCCAGCAGCCCGAGGACAAGGGGCAAAGAGACCCAGTACTTC. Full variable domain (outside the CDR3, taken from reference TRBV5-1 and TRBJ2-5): KAGVTQTPRYLIKTRGQQVTLSCSPISGHRSVSWYQQTPGQGLQFLFEYFSETQRNKGNFPGRFSGRQFSNSRSEMNVSTLELGDSALYLCASSPRTRGKETQYFGPGTRLLVL.

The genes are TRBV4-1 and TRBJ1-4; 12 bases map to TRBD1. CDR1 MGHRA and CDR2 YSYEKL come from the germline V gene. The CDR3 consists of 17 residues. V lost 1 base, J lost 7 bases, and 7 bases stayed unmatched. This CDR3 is CASSQGGGQGAFEKLFF. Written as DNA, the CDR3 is TGCGCCAGCAGCCAAGGGGGGGGACAGGGGGCTTTTGAAAAACTGTTTTTT.

CDR3 in DNA: TGTGCCAGCGCAGGGATCGACAAAAACATTCAGTACTTC. Translated, it gives CASAGIDKNIQYF. The chain has TRBV9 and TRBJ2-4; possibly TRBD1 for D (5 bases). Per the germline V gene, CDR1 is SGDLS and CDR2 is YYNGEE. The CDR3 is made up of 13 amino acids. V was pared by 7 bases and J by 3 bases, with 11 bases between.

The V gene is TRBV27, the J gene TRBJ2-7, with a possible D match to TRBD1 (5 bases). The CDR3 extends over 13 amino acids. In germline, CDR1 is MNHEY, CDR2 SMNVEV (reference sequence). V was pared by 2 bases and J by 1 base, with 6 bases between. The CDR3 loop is CASSLKGSYEQYF. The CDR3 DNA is TGTGCCAGCAGTTTAAAGGGGTCCTACGAGCAGTACTTC.

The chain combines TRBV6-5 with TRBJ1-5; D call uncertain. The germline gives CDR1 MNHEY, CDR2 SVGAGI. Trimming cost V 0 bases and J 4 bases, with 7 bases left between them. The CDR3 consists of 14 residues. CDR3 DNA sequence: TGTGCCAGCAGTTACTCGAGGCTGAATCAGCCCCAGCATTTT. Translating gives CASSYSRLNQPQHF.

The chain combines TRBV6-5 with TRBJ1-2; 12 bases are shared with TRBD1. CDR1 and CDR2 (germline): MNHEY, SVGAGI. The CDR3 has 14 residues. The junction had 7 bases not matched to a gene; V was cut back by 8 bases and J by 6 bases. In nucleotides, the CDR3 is TGTGCCAGCCGGGCGGGGACAGGGGGCGATGGCTACACCTTC. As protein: CASRAGTGGDGYTF.

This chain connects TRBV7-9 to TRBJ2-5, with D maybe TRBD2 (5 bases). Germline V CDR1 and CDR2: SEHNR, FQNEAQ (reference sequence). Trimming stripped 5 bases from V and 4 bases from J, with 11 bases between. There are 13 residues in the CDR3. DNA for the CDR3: TGTGCCAGCAGCCCGAGAGGGCCAGAGACCCAGTACTTC. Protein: CASSPRGPETQYF.

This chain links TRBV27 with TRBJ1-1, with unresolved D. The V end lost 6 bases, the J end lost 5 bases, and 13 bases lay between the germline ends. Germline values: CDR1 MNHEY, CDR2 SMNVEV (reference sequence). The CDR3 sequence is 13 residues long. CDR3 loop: CASRTVGRTEAFF. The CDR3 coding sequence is TGTGCCAGCAGAACAGTCGGGAGAACTGAAGCTTTCTTT.

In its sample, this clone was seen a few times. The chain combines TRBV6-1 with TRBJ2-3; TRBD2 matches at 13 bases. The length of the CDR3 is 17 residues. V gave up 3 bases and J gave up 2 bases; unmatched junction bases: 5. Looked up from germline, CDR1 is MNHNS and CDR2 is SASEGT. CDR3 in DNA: TGTGCCAGCAGTGACACCGGGACTAGCGGGGCCACAGATACGCAGTATTTT. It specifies CASSDTGTSGATDTQYF.

CDR3 amino acids: CASSPPRTSNYNEQFF. In DNA, the CDR3 is TGTGCCAGCTCACCCCCTAGGACTAGCAATTACAATGAGCAGTTCTTC. The chain is built from TRBV18 and TRBJ2-1; 8 nucleotides line up with TRBD2. The CDR3 runs to 16 residues. The V and J ends lost 3 bases and 4 bases, in that order; junction bases with no gene match: 8. Per germline, CDR1 KGHSH and CDR2 LQKENI.

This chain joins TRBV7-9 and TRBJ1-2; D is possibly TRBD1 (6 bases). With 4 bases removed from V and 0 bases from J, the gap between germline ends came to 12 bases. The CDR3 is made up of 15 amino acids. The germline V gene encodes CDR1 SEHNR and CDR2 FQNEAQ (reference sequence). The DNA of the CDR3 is TGTGCCAGCAGCTACGACAGGTCCCCTAACTATGGCTACACCTTC. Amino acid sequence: CASSYDRSPNYGYTF.

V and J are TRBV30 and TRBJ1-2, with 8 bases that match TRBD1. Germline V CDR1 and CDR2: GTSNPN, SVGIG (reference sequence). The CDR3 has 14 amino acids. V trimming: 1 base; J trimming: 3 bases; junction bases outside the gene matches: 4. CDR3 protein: CAWSADREYYGYTF. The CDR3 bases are TGTGCCTGGAGTGCGGACAGGGAGTACTATGGCTACACCTTC.

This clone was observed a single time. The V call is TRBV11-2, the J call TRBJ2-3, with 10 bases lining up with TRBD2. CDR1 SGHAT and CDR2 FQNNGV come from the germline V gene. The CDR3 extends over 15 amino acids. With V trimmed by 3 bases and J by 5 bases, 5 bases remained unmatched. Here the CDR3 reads CASSFGTSAGDTQYF. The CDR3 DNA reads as TGTGCCAGCAGCTTCGGGACTAGCGCTGGAGATACGCAGTATTTT.

The CDR3, as DNA: TGTGCCAGCAGCGTAAATCCGGGGGGGCAGGTCAATGAGCAGTTCTTC. Amino acid sequence: CASSVNPGGQVNEQFF. The chain couples TRBV9 to TRBJ2-1; 8 bases map to TRBD2. V lost 1 base, J lost 6 bases, and 9 bases stayed unmatched. The germline V gene has CDR1 SGDLS and CDR2 YYNGEE. The CDR3 runs 16 residues.

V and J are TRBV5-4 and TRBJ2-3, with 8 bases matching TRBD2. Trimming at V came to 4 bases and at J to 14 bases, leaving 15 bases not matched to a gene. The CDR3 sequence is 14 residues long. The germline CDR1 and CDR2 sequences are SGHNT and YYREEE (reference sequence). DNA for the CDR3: TGTGCCAGCAGCAACGATGTGCTAGCGGGTTCTCGGTATTTT. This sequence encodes CASSNDVLAGSRYF.

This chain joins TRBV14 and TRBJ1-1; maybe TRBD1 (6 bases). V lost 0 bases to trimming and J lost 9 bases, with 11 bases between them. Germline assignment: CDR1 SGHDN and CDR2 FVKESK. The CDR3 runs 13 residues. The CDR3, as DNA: TGTGCCAGCAGCCAAGATGGGGGGGCCCAAGCTTTCTTT. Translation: CASSQDGGAQAFF.

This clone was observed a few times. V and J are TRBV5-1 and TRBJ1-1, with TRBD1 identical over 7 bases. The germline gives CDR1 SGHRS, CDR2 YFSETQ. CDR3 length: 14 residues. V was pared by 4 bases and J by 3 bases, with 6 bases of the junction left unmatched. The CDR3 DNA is TGCGCCAGCAGCGGGGGACAGACCGACACTGAAGCTTTCTTT. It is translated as CASSGGQTDTEAFF.

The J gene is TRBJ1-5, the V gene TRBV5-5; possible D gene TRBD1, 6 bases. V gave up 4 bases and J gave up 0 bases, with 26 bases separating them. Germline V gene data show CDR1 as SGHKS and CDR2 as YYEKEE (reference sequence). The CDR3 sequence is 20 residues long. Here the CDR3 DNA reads TGTGCCAGCAGCCCGGGACATAGGCAACTTATTTACGATAGCAATCAGCCCCAGCATTTT. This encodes CASSPGHRQLIYDSNQPQHF.

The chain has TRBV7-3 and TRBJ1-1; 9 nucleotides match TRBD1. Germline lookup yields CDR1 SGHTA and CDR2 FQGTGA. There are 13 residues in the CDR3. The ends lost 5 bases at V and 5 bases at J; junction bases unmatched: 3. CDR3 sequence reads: CASSKTGGTEAFF. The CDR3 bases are TGTGCCAGCAGCAAGACAGGGGGGACTGAAGCTTTCTTT.

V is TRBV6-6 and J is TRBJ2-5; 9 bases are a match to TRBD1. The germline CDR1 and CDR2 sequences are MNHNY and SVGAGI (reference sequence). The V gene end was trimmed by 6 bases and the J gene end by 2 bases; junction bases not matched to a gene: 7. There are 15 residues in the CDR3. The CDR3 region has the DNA TGTGCCAGCAGCCGGGGACAGGGCCTTCAAGAGACCCAGTACTTC. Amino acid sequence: CASSRGQGLQETQYF.

Written as DNA, the CDR3 is TGTGCCAGTAGTCTTCGAGATCCCTACGAGCAGTACTTC. Its translation is CASSLRDPYEQYF. This chain connects TRBV19 to TRBJ2-7; D gene uncertain. Germline V gene data show CDR1 as LNHDA and CDR2 as SQIVND (reference sequence). The CDR3 runs to 13 residues. V lost 5 bases, J lost 2 bases, and 10 bases lay in between.

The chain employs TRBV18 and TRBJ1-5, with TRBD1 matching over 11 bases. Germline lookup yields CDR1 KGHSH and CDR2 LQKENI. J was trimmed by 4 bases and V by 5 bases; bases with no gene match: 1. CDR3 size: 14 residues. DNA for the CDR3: TGTGCCAGCTCAGGACAGGGGGCAAATCAGCCCCAGCATTTT. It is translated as CASSGQGANQPQHF.

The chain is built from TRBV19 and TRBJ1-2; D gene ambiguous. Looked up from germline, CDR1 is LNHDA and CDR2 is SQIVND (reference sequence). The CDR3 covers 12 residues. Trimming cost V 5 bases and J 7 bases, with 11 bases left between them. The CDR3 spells CASSPAGAGYTF. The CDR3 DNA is TGTGCCAGTAGTCCAGCGGGTGCTGGCTACACCTTC.